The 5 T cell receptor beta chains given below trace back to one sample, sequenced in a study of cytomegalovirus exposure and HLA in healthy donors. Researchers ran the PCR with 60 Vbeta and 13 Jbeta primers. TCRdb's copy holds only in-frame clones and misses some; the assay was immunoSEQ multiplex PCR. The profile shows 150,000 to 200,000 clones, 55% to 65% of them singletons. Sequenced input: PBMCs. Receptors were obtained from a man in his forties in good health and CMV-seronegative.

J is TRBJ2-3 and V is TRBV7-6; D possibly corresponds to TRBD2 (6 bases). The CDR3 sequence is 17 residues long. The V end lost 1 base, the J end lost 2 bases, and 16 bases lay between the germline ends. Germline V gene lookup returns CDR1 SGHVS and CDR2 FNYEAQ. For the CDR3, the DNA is TGTGCCAGCAGCTTAGTCGTTAGCGGAACATACACAGATACGCAGTATTTT. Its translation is CASSLVVSGTYTDTQYF.

In nucleotides, the CDR3 is TGTGCCAGCAGCCCTCGGGGGAGAACTAATGAAAAACTGTTTTTT. The encoded protein is CASSPRGRTNEKLFF. V usage is TRBV7-2 and J usage is TRBJ1-4, with TRBD1 as a possible D gene (5 bases). The CDR3 spans 15 residues. Germline V gene lookup returns CDR1 SGHTA and CDR2 FQGNSA. V lost 5 bases and J lost 1, with 11 bases in between.

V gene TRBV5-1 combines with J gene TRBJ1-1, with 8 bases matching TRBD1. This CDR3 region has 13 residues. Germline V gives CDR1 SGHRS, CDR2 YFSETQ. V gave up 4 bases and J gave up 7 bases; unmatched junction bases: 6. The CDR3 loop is CASSPGQGVEAFF. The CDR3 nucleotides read TGCGCCAGCAGCCCAGGACAGGGAGTTGAAGCTTTCTTT.

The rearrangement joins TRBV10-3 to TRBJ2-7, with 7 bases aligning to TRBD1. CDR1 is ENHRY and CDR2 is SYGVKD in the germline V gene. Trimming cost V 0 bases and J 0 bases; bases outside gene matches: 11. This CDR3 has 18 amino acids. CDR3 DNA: TGTGCCATCAGTGAGTCGAAGACAGGGAAAGGAAGCTCCTACGAGCAGTACTTC. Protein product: CAISESKTGKGSSYEQYF.

In DNA form, the CDR3 reads TGCGCCAGCAGCTTGGGAGGAGGGGATACTGAAGCTTTCTTT. This encodes CASSLGGGDTEAFF. The J gene is TRBJ1-1, the V gene TRBV5-1; D is perhaps TRBD1 (5 bases). V lost 0 bases and J lost 5, with 11 bases in between. This CDR3 region has 14 residues. Germline V lookup: CDR1 SGHRS, CDR2 YFSETQ.